This T cell receptor beta chain comes out of a study of cytomegalovirus exposure and HLA in healthy donors. As for the study in general: An early data release held tens of millions of unique TCRs from HLA-typed donors.

PCR used 60 Vbeta primers and 13 Jbeta primers. The protocol was immunoSEQ multiplex PCR, while the TCRdb copy is restricted to in-frame clones and leaves out a portion. Of 100,000 or so clones listed, around 79% were seen once; the top ten hold 13% to 15%. Findings and limits, study-wide: Sequencing artifact likely explains a cluster of highly shared sequence variants. In a later analysis, DRB1 alleles had the most associated TCRs; HLA-C alleles the fewest.

Trimming pared 8 bases from V and 3 bases from J, leaving 13 bases between. Germline-derived CDR1 and CDR2 are SNHLY and FYNNEI. This CDR3 is built from 13 residues. Donors showed nominal health when sampled, although they likely had unrecorded immune exposures. As regards this clone: Its target is not known.

The rearrangement links TRBV2 to TRBJ1-2, with D perhaps TRBD1 (5 bases). The sequenced sample was PBMCs. This sequence was found in a male donor in good health and CMV-seropositive. The CDR3 loop reads CASCPGEDYGYTF. For the CDR3, the DNA is TGTGCCAGCTGTCCGGGGGAGGACTATGGCTACACCTTC.